Below are 9 T cell receptor beta chains sequenced from a single sample in a study of blood T cell repertoires in COVID-19. Produced via immunoSEQ multiplex PCR; TCRdb's table is partial and in-frame only. Among about 120,000 clones, around three quarters were seen once, and the ten largest hold 30% to 45%. Sequencing was carried out using peripheral blood. The receptors derive from a man between 35 and 55 years old with active or convalescent COVID-19.

The chain recombines TRBV4-3 with TRBJ2-2; 7 bases are shared with TRBD2. Germline CDR1 LGHNA, CDR2 YSLEER. V lost 0 bases to trimming and J lost 8 bases; unmatched junction nucleotides: 12. This CDR3 has 17 amino acids. The CDR3 DNA reads TGCGCCAGCAGCCAAGATCTTGAGAGCGGGGACCGGGGGGAGCTGTTTTTT. Translated: CASSQDLESGDRGELFF.

This chain uses TRBV5-5 with TRBJ2-2; 7 nucleotides match TRBD1. CDR1 is SGHKS, CDR2 YYEKEE, per germline (reference sequence). The J segment lost 1 base and the V segment lost 2 bases, leaving 2 bases of the junction unmatched. The CDR3 extends over 15 amino acids. CDR3 in DNA: TGTGCCAGCAGCTTACAGGGGCAGAACACCGGGGAGCTGTTTTTT. This gives the protein CASSLQGQNTGELFF. The full variable domain, rest sourced from reference TRBV5-5 and TRBJ2-2, is DAGVTQSPTHLIKTRGQQVTLRCSPISGHKSVSWYQQVLGQGPQFIFQYYEKEERGRGNFPDRFSARQFPNYSSELNVNALLLGDSALYLCASSLQGQNTGELFFGEGSRLTVL.

CDR3 residues: CASRDTGGAEKLFF. CDR3 coding DNA: TGCGCCAGCAGAGACACAGGGGGTGCTGAAAAACTGTTTTTT. J is TRBJ1-4 and V is TRBV5-1; TRBD1 matches at 8 bases. The V gene's germline CDR1 is SGHRS and CDR2 YFSETQ. The CDR3 totals 14 residues. The V and J ends lost 5 bases and 7 bases, in that order; junction bases with no gene match: 7.

The V gene is TRBV27, the J gene TRBJ2-2; weak D call: TRBD2 (5 bases). CDR1 and CDR2 (germline): MNHEY, SMNVEV (reference sequence). Deletions cut 6 bases from V and 4 bases from J, with 15 bases between. This CDR3 is 15 amino acids long. CDR3 coding DNA: TGTGCCAGCAGCCCGACCGGGAAACTCACCGGGGAGCTGTTTTTT. It is translated as CASSPTGKLTGELFF.

This clone was counted between two and nine times. The chain links TRBV7-2 to TRBJ2-7, with TRBD2 matching over 10 bases. Germline V gene lookup returns CDR1 SGHTA and CDR2 FQGNSA. This CDR3 comprises 16 residues. Trimming took 1 base from V and 2 from J; bases not matched to a gene: 5. The CDR3 spells CASSLGPSGGTYEQYF. CDR3 coding DNA: TGTGCCAGCAGCTTAGGCCCTAGCGGGGGAACCTACGAGCAGTACTTC.

This chain uses TRBV19 with TRBJ2-3; 9 bases fit TRBD2. Trimming at V came to 1 base and at J to 4 bases, leaving 3 bases not matched to a gene. Germline CDR1 and CDR2: LNHDA and SQIVND (reference sequence). The CDR3 spans 15 residues. Written as DNA, the CDR3 is TGTGCCAGTAGTATAGGCGCTAGCGGGGCAGATACGCAGTATTTT. It translates to CASSIGASGADTQYF.

The V gene is TRBV5-5, the J gene TRBJ1-1, with a possible D match to TRBD1 (5 bases). Germline V gives CDR1 SGHKS, CDR2 YYEKEE (reference sequence). V gave up 2 bases and J gave up 4 bases, with 15 bases separating them. The CDR3 has 15 residues. The CDR3 loop reads CASSFGGGGGTEAFF. The CDR3 DNA follows: TGTGCCAGCAGCTTCGGTGGTGGGGGAGGCACTGAAGCTTTCTTT.

The gene calls are TRBV29-1 and TRBJ1-1, with D hard to call. The CDR3 covers 13 residues. V lost 6 bases and J 4 bases, leaving 15 bases between the germline ends. CDR1 SQVTM and CDR2 ANQGSEA come from the germline V gene. CDR3 region: CSVVTLMFTEAFF. The DNA for the CDR3 is TGCAGCGTCGTAACCCTAATGTTCACTGAAGCTTTCTTT.

The CDR3 bases are TGCAGCGTTGAAGACTTCACAGATACGCAGTATTTT. Residues: CSVEDFTDTQYF. The chain uses TRBV29-1 and TRBJ2-3, with D unclear. Germline V lookup: CDR1 SQVTM, CDR2 ANQGSEA. This CDR3 has 12 residues. V was pared by 0 bases and J by 2 bases, with 3 bases between.